The present entry profiles one T cell receptor (beta chain) with its context. The table came from immunoSEQ multiplex PCR; TCRdb's copy has only in-frame clones and leaves some out. The data contain 150,000 to 200,000 clones, roughly 92% of them seen just once; the ten biggest clones take up approximately 1.3%. The data were taken from a study of T cell responses to AZD1222 COVID-19 vaccine. The germline V gene encodes CDR1 SGHNT and CDR2 YYREEE (reference sequence). V lost 4 bases to trimming and J lost 8 bases, with 15 bases between them. The CDR3 covers 13 residues. This sequence joins TRBV5-4 and TRBJ1-2; no reliable D call. The clonotype originates from an adult who received the AZD1222 COVID-19 vaccine. The sequenced sample was peripheral blood, obtained 28 days after the second AZD1222 dose. This CDR3 reads CASSAPFERGYTF. CDR3 in DNA: TGTGCCAGCAGCGCGCCCTTTGAGCGCGGCTACACCTTC.